One and the same sample provided the 28 T cell receptor beta chains below, sequenced in a study of blood T cell repertoires in COVID-19. Generated by immunoSEQ multiplex PCR, the TCRdb table keeps only in-frame clones and is missing some. The sample has 150,000 or so clones, around 89% seen once. Sequencing was performed on peripheral blood. The receptors here all came from a man in his sixties with acute or convalescent COVID-19.

This chain joins TRBV19 and TRBJ1-5; 8 bases fit TRBD1. CDR3 size: 15 residues. In germline, CDR1 is LNHDA, CDR2 SQIVND (reference sequence). Unmatched junction bases numbered 6, after V lost 6 bases and J lost 2 bases. As DNA, the CDR3 is TGTGCCAGTAGGCGACAGGGGATCGGCAATCAGCCCCAGCATTTT. Protein: CASRRQGIGNQPQHF.

This clone has just one count. The V and J genes are TRBV29-1 and TRBJ2-1, with D perhaps TRBD1 (6 bases). Trimming pared 5 bases from V and 4 bases from J, leaving 12 bases between. The germline gives CDR1 SQVTM, CDR2 ANQGSEA. This CDR3 is built from 13 residues. DNA of the CDR3: TGCAGCGTTTTCGGACAGAGTTACAATGAGCAGTTCTTC. This sequence encodes CSVFGQSYNEQFF.

The chain links TRBV6-5 to TRBJ1-1, with TRBD1 matching over 7 bases. The CDR3 sequence is 12 residues long. From germline, CDR1 is MNHEY and CDR2 SVGAGI. V lost 6 bases to trimming and J lost 12 bases; unmatched junction nucleotides: 10. The DNA for the CDR3 is TGTGCCAGCAGAAACTACAGGGGCGGAACTTTCTTT. Its translation: CASRNYRGGTFF.

This chain links TRBV27 with TRBJ2-3; no reliable D call. The CDR3 sequence is 15 residues long. Trimming left V 3 bases short and J 2 bases short, with 12 bases between. Germline CDR1 and CDR2: MNHEY and SMNVEV (reference sequence). The CDR3 DNA follows: TGTGCCAGCAGTTTTTCGGTCAGGCTCACAGATACGCAGTATTTT. Translated: CASSFSVRLTDTQYF.

The chain joins TRBV18 to TRBJ1-6; D is unclear. CDR3 length: 12 residues. Germline values: CDR1 KGHSH, CDR2 LQKENI. V was cut by 0 bases and J by 9 bases, with 3 bases left in between. In DNA form, the CDR3 reads TGTGCCAGCTCACCACCGAGTTCACCCCTCCACTTT. This encodes CASSPPSSPLHF.

This clone was seen a single time. The chain combines TRBV9 with TRBJ1-5; D is possibly TRBD1 (5 bases). Trimming removed 10 bases at V and 2 bases at J, with 10 bases between. The CDR3 spans 12 residues. Germline CDR1 and CDR2: SGDLS and YYNGEE. This CDR3 reads CARGGGNQPQHF. In DNA, the CDR3 is TGTGCCCGCGGGGGGGGCAATCAGCCCCAGCATTTT.

This chain uses TRBV12-3 or TRBV12-4 with TRBJ2-5, with D perhaps TRBD1 (5 bases). This CDR3 spans 13 amino acids. V dropped 3 bases and J dropped 9 bases, with 14 bases sitting between them. The CDR3 sequence: CASSFRQPGSQYF. The DNA of the CDR3 is TGTGCCAGCAGTTTCCGACAGCCTGGGTCCCAGTACTTC.

The chain has TRBV7-2 and TRBJ2-1; 11 bases are a match to TRBD2. V lost 3 bases, J lost 5 bases, and 3 bases stayed unmatched. The germline V gene encodes CDR1 SGHTA and CDR2 FQGNSA. The CDR3 loop spans 15 amino acids. As DNA, the CDR3 is TGTGCCAGCAGCTTTACTAGCGGGGGCCACAATGAGCAGTTCTTC. Encoded protein: CASSFTSGGHNEQFF.

This sequence joins TRBV4-3 and TRBJ1-2; tentative D call: TRBD1 (6 bases). The V and J ends lost 4 bases and 4 bases respectively, with 22 bases between them. Per germline, CDR1 LGHNA and CDR2 YSLEER. CDR3 size: 17 residues. CDR3 DNA sequence: TGCGCCAGCAGCCTACAAGCGGGGGGCGTGGGCCGCTATGGCTACACCTTC. Translation gives CASSLQAGGVGRYGYTF.

This sequence joins TRBV7-2 and TRBJ2-2, with 7 bases aligning to TRBD1. CDR1 is SGHTA, CDR2 FQGNSA, per germline. CDR3 length: 16 amino acids. V shed 2 bases, J shed 4 bases, and the junction held 7 bases outside the gene matches. The CDR3 region is CASSLSRGIGTGELFF. The CDR3, as DNA: TGTGCCAGCAGCTTAAGCAGGGGGATCGGCACCGGGGAGCTGTTTTTT.

This chain uses TRBV14 with TRBJ1-1; D is unclear. V was clipped by 2 bases and J by 4 bases, with 14 bases between them. In germline, CDR1 is SGHDN, CDR2 FVKESK. CDR3 length equals 15 residues. Written as DNA, the CDR3 is TGTGCCAGCAGCCAACCCGCTAGCGGTCGCACTGAAGCTTTCTTT. Its protein is CASSQPASGRTEAFF.

This clone was detected only once. The chain recombines TRBV7-8 with TRBJ2-2, with D maybe TRBD2 (5 bases). The V gene lost 5 bases and the J gene lost 4 bases, with 14 bases spanning the gap. Per the germline V gene, CDR1 is SGHVS and CDR2 is FQNEAQ. The CDR3 totals 15 residues. CDR3 sequence reads: CASSQTRGATGELFF. CDR3 DNA sequence: TGTGCCAGCAGCCAGACCCGGGGAGCCACCGGGGAGCTGTTTTTT.

The CDR3 DNA reads as TGTGCCAGCAGTTCGGGGACTTATGGCTACACCTTC. This sequence encodes CASSSGTYGYTF. This chain links TRBV6-5 with TRBJ1-2, with D tentatively TRBD1 (5 bases). This CDR3 has 12 residues. V gave up 4 bases and J gave up 5 bases, with 8 bases separating them. Germline CDR1 and CDR2: MNHEY and SVGAGI.

The chain is built from TRBV15 and TRBJ2-5; 11 positions match TRBD2. Trimming at V came to 0 bases and at J to 1 base, leaving 4 bases not matched to a gene. This CDR3 is 17 amino acids long. In germline, CDR1 is LNHNV, CDR2 YYDKDF (reference sequence). CDR3 in amino acids: CATSRDGTSGSQETQYF. DNA of the CDR3: TGTGCCACCAGCAGAGATGGTACTAGCGGGAGCCAAGAGACCCAGTACTTC.

The chain couples TRBV7-9 to TRBJ1-6; 8 nucleotides match TRBD1. J lost 6 bases, V lost 3 bases, and 4 bases had no gene match. Germline CDR1 SEHNR, CDR2 FQNEAQ (reference sequence). The CDR3 is 15 residues long. The chain's CDR3 is CASSLAGGFNSPLHF. The CDR3 DNA is TGTGCCAGCAGCTTGGCAGGGGGCTTTAATTCACCCCTCCACTTT.

The V gene is TRBV27, the J gene TRBJ2-3, with TRBD2 matching 13 bases. Germline lookup yields CDR1 MNHEY and CDR2 SMNVEV (reference sequence). Trimming at V came to 5 bases and at J to 5 bases, leaving 1 base not matched to a gene. The CDR3 is made up of 14 amino acids. In DNA form, the CDR3 reads TGTGCCAGCAGTGGACTAGCGGGAGAAGATACGCAGTATTTT. Residues: CASSGLAGEDTQYF.

A few counts support this clone. The chain uses TRBV19 and TRBJ1-1, with a weak D call TRBD1 (6 bases). The V gene's germline CDR1 is LNHDA and CDR2 SQIVND (reference sequence). The CDR3 consists of 13 residues. Deletions cut 3 bases from V and 5 bases from J, with 10 bases between. CDR3 residues: CASSIIQGTEAFF. Here the CDR3 DNA reads TGTGCCAGTAGTATCATACAGGGAACTGAAGCTTTCTTT.

The table lists this clone with a few counts. The rearrangement joins TRBV9 to TRBJ2-2; possibly TRBD2 for D (6 bases). This CDR3 contains 18 residues. The V and J ends lost 3 bases and 0 bases respectively, with 18 bases between them. Germline CDR1 and CDR2: SGDLS and YYNGEE. As DNA, the CDR3 is TGTGCCAGCAGCGAGCCGGGGGAGGCGACCTCGAACACCGGGGAGCTGTTTTTT. Its protein product is CASSEPGEATSNTGELFF. The whole variable domain, remainder taken from reference TRBV9 and TRBJ2-2, is DSGVTQTPKHLITATGQRVTLRCSPRSGDLSVYWYQQSLDQGLQFLIQYYNGEERAKGNILERFSAQQFPDLHSELNLSSLELGDSALYFCASSEPGEATSNTGELFFGEGSRLTVL.

The chain uses TRBV5-6 and TRBJ1-2, with TRBD1 identical over 9 bases. V dropped 3 bases and J dropped 6; count of bases not matched to a gene: 3. Germline values: CDR1 SGHDT, CDR2 YYEEEE. The CDR3 runs 13 residues. The CDR3 loop reads CASSSTGGDGYTF. Written as DNA, the CDR3 is TGTGCCAGCAGCTCGACAGGGGGAGATGGCTACACCTTC. Using reference TRBV5-6 and TRBJ1-2 for the parts outside the CDR3, the full variable domain is DAGVTQSPTHLIKTRGQQVTLRCSPKSGHDTVSWYQQALGQGPQFIFQYYEEEERQRGNFPDRFSGHQFPNYSSELNVNALLLGDSALYLCASSSTGGDGYTFGSGTRLTVV.

The rearrangement uses TRBV11-3 and TRBJ2-3; D is unresolved. Germline V gene sequence: CDR1 SGHNT, CDR2 YENEEA. The CDR3 is 14 residues long. V lost 4 bases to trimming and J lost 2 bases, with 10 bases between them. CDR3 DNA: TGTGCCAGCAGCTCCCGACTTTCCACAGATACGCAGTATTTT. Translated, it gives CASSSRLSTDTQYF. Filled out from reference TRBV11-3 and TRBJ2-3, the complete variable domain reads EAGVVQSPRYKIIEKKQPVAFWCNPISGHNTLYWYLQNLGQGPELLIRYENEEAVDDSQLPKDRFSAERLKGVDSTLKIQPAELGDSAVYLCASSSRLSTDTQYFGPGTRLTVL.

Only a few counts were recorded for this clone. Other DNA sequences in this sample translate to the same CDR3. The chain carries TRBV5-1 and TRBJ1-2, with TRBD1 identical over 10 bases. V shed 4 bases and J 8 bases; nucleotides not matched to a gene: 8. Germline V gene lookup returns CDR1 SGHRS and CDR2 YFSETQ. The length of the CDR3 is 14 residues. The CDR3 protein is CASSTQDRGSGYTF. For the CDR3, the DNA is TGCGCCAGCAGCACCCAGGACAGGGGGAGCGGCTACACCTTC.

The chain uses TRBV2 and TRBJ1-1, with no clear D. The CDR3 covers 13 residues. Germline V lookup: CDR1 SNHLY, CDR2 FYNNEI. The V and J ends lost 1 base and 3 bases respectively, with 6 bases between them. The CDR3 loop is CASSEEGDTEAFF. In DNA, the CDR3 is TGTGCCAGCAGTGAAGAGGGAGACACTGAAGCTTTCTTT.

The gene calls are TRBV6-5 and TRBJ1-4, with a weak D call TRBD1 (6 bases). V was shortened by 5 bases and J by 6 bases, with 13 bases between the two germline ends. CDR3 length equals 14 residues. Per the germline V gene, CDR1 is MNHEY and CDR2 is SVGAGI. As DNA, the CDR3 is TGTGCCAGCAGTCAGGGGCCAGTCGATGAAAAACTGTTTTTT. This gives the protein CASSQGPVDEKLFF.

V gene TRBV28 combines with J gene TRBJ2-3, with a tentative D call TRBD2 (5 bases). Deletions cut 4 bases from V and 6 bases from J, with 14 bases between. The germline CDR1 and CDR2 sequences are MDHEN and SYDVKM. This CDR3 comprises 14 residues. The CDR3 region is CASSSGLYTDTQYF. As DNA, the CDR3 is TGTGCCAGCAGTTCCGGACTTTACACGGATACGCAGTATTTT.

The chain joins TRBV20-1 to TRBJ1-2, with unresolved D. V shed 2 bases and J shed 8 bases, with 6 bases lying between them. This CDR3 contains 10 residues. Germline CDR1 reads DFQATT; CDR2 reads SNEGSKA (reference sequence). Here the CDR3 DNA reads TGCAGTGCTAGACTGGGCGGCTACACCTTC. Translated, it gives CSARLGGYTF.

J is TRBJ1-4 and V is TRBV18; 7 bases map to TRBD1. Trimming removed 6 bases from V and 0 bases from J; junction bases left unmatched: 4. CDR1 and CDR2 from the germline V gene are KGHSH and LQKENI. This CDR3 spans 15 amino acids. The CDR3 reads CASSRQGSTNEKLFF. The CDR3 nucleotides read TGTGCCAGCTCCCGACAGGGTTCAACTAATGAAAAACTGTTTTTT.

This rearrangement joins TRBV24-1 to TRBJ2-5, with D possibly TRBD2 on 5 matching bases. The length of the CDR3 is 16 residues. In germline, CDR1 is KGHDR, CDR2 SFDVKD. V shed 2 bases and J shed 1 base, with 13 bases lying between them. The CDR3 spells CATSDSRTGTQETQYF. DNA of the CDR3: TGTGCCACCAGTGATTCCCGGACGGGAACCCAAGAGACCCAGTACTTC.

The chain uses TRBV9 and TRBJ2-2, with a possible D match to TRBD2 (5 bases). The CDR3 runs 15 residues. Trimming removed 4 bases at V and 4 bases at J, with 14 bases between. The V gene's germline CDR1 is SGDLS and CDR2 YYNGEE. CDR3 in DNA: TGTGCCAGCAGCACCAGTAATGGAGGCACCGGGGAGCTGTTTTTT. This gives the protein CASSTSNGGTGELFF.